The next 15 T cell receptor beta chains were all read from a single sample in a study of blood T cell repertoires in COVID-19. Assay: immunoSEQ multiplex PCR; the TCRdb copy retains only in-frame clones and omits some. The table includes about 190,000 clones, about 90% detected once. The specimen was peripheral blood. The receptor set was obtained from a man between 45 and 60 years old with acute or convalescent COVID-19.

The chain couples TRBV18 to TRBJ2-2; D not resolved. The length of the CDR3 is 15 residues. CDR1 and CDR2 from the germline V gene are KGHSH and LQKENI. V was cut by 3 bases and J by 3 bases, with 11 bases left in between. The CDR3 region has the DNA TGTGCCAGCTCACCCAGACTCGGAGACACCGGGGAGCTGTTTTTT. It codes for CASSPRLGDTGELFF.

The chain joins TRBV9 to TRBJ1-4; TRBD1 aligns across 10 bases. Unmatched junction bases numbered 7, after V lost 4 bases and J lost 7 bases. Germline assignment: CDR1 SGDLS and CDR2 YYNGEE. This CDR3 contains 15 residues. CDR3 bases: TGTGCCAGCAGCACCTCGGGACAGGGGCTTGAAAAACTGTTTTTT. This encodes CASSTSGQGLEKLFF.

With regard to this clone: Additional DNA sequences in this sample encode the identical CDR3. The chain employs TRBV30 and TRBJ2-1, with 7 bases identical to TRBD2. V shed 0 bases, J shed 6 bases, and the junction held 5 bases outside the gene matches. Germline values: CDR1 GTSNPN, CDR2 SVGIG (reference sequence). This CDR3 is built from 14 residues. DNA of the CDR3: TGTGCCTGGAGTGTTGGGGGGGGTAGCAATGAGCAGTTCTTC. It yields the protein CAWSVGGGSNEQFF.

The chain joins TRBV18 to TRBJ2-7, with 7 bases lining up with TRBD1. Germline loops: CDR1 KGHSH, CDR2 LQKENI. V gave up 6 bases and J gave up 12 bases; unmatched junction bases: 17. The CDR3 is made up of 14 amino acids. CDR3 residues: CASSPGTDPSPRYF. Here the CDR3 DNA reads TGTGCCAGCTCTCCCGGGACAGACCCCTCCCCGCGGTACTTC. The complete variable domain, with remaining parts taken from reference TRBV18 and TRBJ2-7, reads NAGVMQNPRHLVRRRGQEARLRCSPMKGHSHVYWYRQLPEEGLKFMVYLQKENIIDESGMPKERFSAEFPKEGPSILRIQQVVRGDSAAYFCASSPGTDPSPRYFGPGTRLTVT.

The J gene is TRBJ2-2, the V gene TRBV7-2; 11 nucleotides align to TRBD2. This CDR3 region has 17 residues. J was trimmed by 5 bases and V by 5 bases; bases with no gene match: 10. The germline V gene encodes CDR1 SGHTA and CDR2 FQGNSA. The CDR3: CASSPKGTSGGTGELFF. CDR3 DNA sequence: TGTGCCAGCAGCCCAAAGGGTACTAGCGGGGGAACCGGGGAGCTGTTTTTT.

This chain joins TRBV24-1 and TRBJ2-5; TRBD1 aligns across 7 bases. Germline CDR1 and CDR2: KGHDR and SFDVKD. The ends lost 1 base at V and 2 bases at J; junction bases unmatched: 6. The CDR3 covers 16 residues. CDR3 bases: TGTGCCACCAGTGATTTTTTCGGGACAGAACAAGAGACCCAGTACTTC. Translation: CATSDFFGTEQETQYF.

This chain's CDR3 is CAWRGQGRNTIYF. The CDR3 coding sequence is TGTGCCTGGAGAGGACAGGGGAGGAACACCATATATTTT. V gene TRBV30 combines with J gene TRBJ1-3; 9 positions match TRBD1. The CDR3 length is 13 residues. CDR1 GTSNPN and CDR2 SVGIG come from the germline V gene (reference sequence). The ends lost 3 bases at V and 7 bases at J; junction bases unmatched: 4.

This chain joins TRBV7-2 and TRBJ2-1; 8 nucleotides align to TRBD2. Looked up from germline, CDR1 is SGHTA and CDR2 is FQGNSA. The V and J ends lost 0 bases and 8 bases, in that order; junction bases with no gene match: 6. The length of the CDR3 is 15 residues. The CDR3 nucleotides read TGTGCCAGCAGCTTAGCAGCGGGAGAGATTTATGAGCAGTTCTTC. This sequence encodes CASSLAAGEIYEQFF.

The J gene is TRBJ2-3, the V gene TRBV5-4; possible D gene TRBD1, 5 bases. The ends were cut back, 0 bases at V and 4 bases at J, with 12 bases in the middle. The CDR3 has 15 residues. CDR1 and CDR2 (germline): SGHNT, YYREEE (reference sequence). The CDR3 DNA reads TGTGCCAGCAGCTTGGGGGGTGCAGGGTCAGATACGCAGTATTTT. The encoded protein is CASSLGGAGSDTQYF.

V and J are TRBV4-3 and TRBJ1-6; the match to TRBD1 covers 8 bases. This CDR3 spans 16 amino acids. J lost 9 bases, V lost 0 bases, and 7 bases had no gene match. CDR1 and CDR2 (germline): LGHNA, YSLEER. DNA of the CDR3: TGCGCCAGCAGCCAAGATCTAAACAGGGGGAGTTCACCCCTCCACTTT. Encoded protein: CASSQDLNRGSSPLHF.

The chain links TRBV6-5 to TRBJ2-7; D might be TRBD1 (6 bases). Deletions cut 8 bases from V and 3 bases from J, with 20 bases between. CDR1 and CDR2 (germline): MNHEY, SVGAGI. CDR3 size: 15 residues. CDR3 nucleotides: TGTGCCAGCGGGGACCGGGCCAGGGGCATCTACGAGCAGTACTTC. Translating it yields CASGDRARGIYEQYF.

The chain has TRBV27 and TRBJ1-6; the match to TRBD1 covers 8 bases. The germline V gene has CDR1 MNHEY and CDR2 SMNVEV (reference sequence). V shed 2 bases, J shed 12 bases, and the junction held 9 bases outside the gene matches. The CDR3 has 15 residues. CDR3 sequence reads: CASSLRRTGREPLHF. The CDR3 bases are TGTGCCAGCAGTTTAAGGCGGACAGGGAGGGAACCCCTCCACTTT.

The chain links TRBV28 to TRBJ2-7; 8 bases line up with TRBD2. This CDR3 has 15 residues. Trimming at V came to 5 bases and at J to 3 bases, leaving 9 bases not matched to a gene. Germline CDR1 is MDHEN and CDR2 is SYDVKM. CDR3 in amino acids: CASSPASGGSYEQYV. The CDR3 coding sequence is TGTGCCAGCAGTCCAGCGTCGGGGGGGAGCTACGAGCAGTACGTC.

In its sample, this clone was seen once. This chain connects TRBV19 to TRBJ2-7; D remains unclear. Trimming took 1 base from V and 0 from J, leaving 10 bases between them. The CDR3 spans 15 residues. Germline V CDR1 and CDR2: LNHDA, SQIVND (reference sequence). This CDR3 is CASSIAQAISYEQYF. The CDR3 DNA reads as TGTGCCAGTAGTATAGCCCAAGCTATCTCCTACGAGCAGTACTTC.

The chain employs TRBV28 and TRBJ2-5; weak D call: TRBD2 (5 bases). The CDR3 covers 15 residues. The germline gives CDR1 MDHEN, CDR2 SYDVKM. Trimming removed 1 base at V and 5 bases at J, with 14 bases between. This CDR3 is CASSLSRRRGETQYF. The CDR3 nucleotides read TGTGCCAGCAGTTTATCCCGGCGACGAGGGGAGACCCAGTACTTC.